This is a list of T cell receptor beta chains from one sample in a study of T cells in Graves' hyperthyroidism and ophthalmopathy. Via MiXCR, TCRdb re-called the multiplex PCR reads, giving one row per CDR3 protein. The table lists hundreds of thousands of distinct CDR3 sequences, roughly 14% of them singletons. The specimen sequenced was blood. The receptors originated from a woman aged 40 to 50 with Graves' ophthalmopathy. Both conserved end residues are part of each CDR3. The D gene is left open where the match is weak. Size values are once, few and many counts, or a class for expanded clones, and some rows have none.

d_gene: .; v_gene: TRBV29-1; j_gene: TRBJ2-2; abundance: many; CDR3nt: TGCAGCGTTGGACATATCCCCGGGGAGCTGTTTTTT; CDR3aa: CSVGHIPGELFF
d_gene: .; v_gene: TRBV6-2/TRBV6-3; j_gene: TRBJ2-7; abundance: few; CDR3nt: TGTGCCAGCAGTTACTTCTCCGGGGCGTTCGAGCAGTACTTC; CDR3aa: CASSYFSGAFEQYF
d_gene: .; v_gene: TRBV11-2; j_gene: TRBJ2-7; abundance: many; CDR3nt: TGTGCCAGCAGCTTAATTAGACACGAGCAGTACTTC; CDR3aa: CASSLIRHEQYF
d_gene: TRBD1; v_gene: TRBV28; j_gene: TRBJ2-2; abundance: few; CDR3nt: TGTGCCAGCAGGATTCGGACAGGGCCCTACACCGGGGAGCTGTTTTTT; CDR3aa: CASRIRTGPYTGELFF
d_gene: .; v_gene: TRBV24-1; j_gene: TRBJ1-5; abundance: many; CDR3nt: TGTGCCACCAGTGATTTGAATCAGCCCCAGCATTTT; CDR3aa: CATSDLNQPQHF
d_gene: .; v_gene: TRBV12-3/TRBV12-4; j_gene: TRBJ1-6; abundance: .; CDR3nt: TGTGCCAGCAGTTTATGGGCAGCTTCTGGTAATTCACCCCTCCACTTT; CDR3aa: CASSLWAASGNSPLHF
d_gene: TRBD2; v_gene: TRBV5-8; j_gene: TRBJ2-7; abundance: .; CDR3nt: TGTGCCAGCAGCGAGGGACTAGCGGGACCCCTCAAGTACTTC; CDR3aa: CASSEGLAGPLKYF
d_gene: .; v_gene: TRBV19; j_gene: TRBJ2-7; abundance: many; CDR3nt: TGTGCCAGTAGTCCGGACTCATGGGAAGAGCAGTACTTC; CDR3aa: CASSPDSWEEQYF
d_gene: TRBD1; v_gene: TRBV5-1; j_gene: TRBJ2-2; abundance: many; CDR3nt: TGCGCCAGCAGCCCGGACAGGGGGCTTGGCACCGGGGAGCTGTTTTTT; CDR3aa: CASSPDRGLGTGELFF
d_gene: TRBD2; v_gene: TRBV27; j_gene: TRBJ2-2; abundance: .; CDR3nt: TGTGCCAGCAGTTTGCTAGCGGGAGTAAGGGGGGAGCTGTTTTTT; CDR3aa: CASSLLAGVRGELFF
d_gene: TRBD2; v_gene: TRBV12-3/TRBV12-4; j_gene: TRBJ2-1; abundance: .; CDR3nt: TGTGCCAGCACCCTTACGGGAGGTGGCTACAATGAGCAGTTCTTC; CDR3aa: CASTLTGGGYNEQFF
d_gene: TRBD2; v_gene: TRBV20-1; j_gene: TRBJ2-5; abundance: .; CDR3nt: TGCAGTGCTTATAGCGGGGTGGAGACCCAGTACTTC; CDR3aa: CSAYSGVETQYF
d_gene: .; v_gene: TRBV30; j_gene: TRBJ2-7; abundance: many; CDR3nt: TGTGCCTGGAGTGTACAGTCGAGGTCCGAGCAGTACTTC; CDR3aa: CAWSVQSRSEQYF
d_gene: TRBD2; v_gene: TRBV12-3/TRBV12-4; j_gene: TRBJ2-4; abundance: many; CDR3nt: TGTGCCAGCAGCTTTCCCGGGACTAGCGGGAGGGTCGACCGGGCCAAAAACATTCAGTACTTC; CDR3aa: CASSFPGTSGRVDRAKNIQYF
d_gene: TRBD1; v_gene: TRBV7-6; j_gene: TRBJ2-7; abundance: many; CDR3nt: TGTGCCAGCAGCCCCGGGACAGTCAACTACGAGCAGTACTTC; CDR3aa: CASSPGTVNYEQYF
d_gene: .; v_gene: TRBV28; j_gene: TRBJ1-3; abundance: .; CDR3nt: TGTGCCAGCAGTTTGGGTCCCTCCTTCTCTGGAAACACCATATATTTT; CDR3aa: CASSLGPSFSGNTIYF
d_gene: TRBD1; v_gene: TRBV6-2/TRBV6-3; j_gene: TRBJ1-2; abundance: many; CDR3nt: TGTGCCAGCAGTTACGCGACAGGGGCGGACTATGGCTACACCTTC; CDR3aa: CASSYATGADYGYTF
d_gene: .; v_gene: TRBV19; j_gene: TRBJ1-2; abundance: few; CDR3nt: TGTGCCAGTAGGGGTAGTGGCTACACCTTC; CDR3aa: CASRGSGYTF
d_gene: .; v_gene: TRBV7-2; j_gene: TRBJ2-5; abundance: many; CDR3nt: TGTGCCAGCAGCCCTAGCGTTCCAGAGACCCAGTACTTC; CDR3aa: CASSPSVPETQYF
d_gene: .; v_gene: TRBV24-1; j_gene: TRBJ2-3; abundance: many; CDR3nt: TGTGCCACCAGTGATTTACCCGCACGCACAGATACGCAGTATTTT; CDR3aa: CATSDLPARTDTQYF
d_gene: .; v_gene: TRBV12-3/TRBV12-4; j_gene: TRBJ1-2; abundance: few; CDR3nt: TGTGCCGCAAGCGCGGGGATTGGCTACACCTTC; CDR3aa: CAASAGIGYTF
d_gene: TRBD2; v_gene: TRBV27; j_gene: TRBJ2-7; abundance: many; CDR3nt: TGTGCCAGCAGTTTATCGGCTAGCGGGAGTTGGCCCCCCGTCGGGGAGCAGTACTTC; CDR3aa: CASSLSASGSWPPVGEQYF
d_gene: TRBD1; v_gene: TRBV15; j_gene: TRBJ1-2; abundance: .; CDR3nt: TGTGCCACCAGCAGAGCAGGGACAGGGGCCCCCGAGGATGGCTACACCTTC; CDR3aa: CATSRAGTGAPEDGYTF
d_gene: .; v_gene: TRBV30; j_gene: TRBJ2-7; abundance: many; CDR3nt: TGTGCCTGGAGAGAACCTTCGGCGGGCACCGAGCAGTACTTC; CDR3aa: CAWREPSAGTEQYF
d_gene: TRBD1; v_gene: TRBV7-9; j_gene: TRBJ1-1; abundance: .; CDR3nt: TGTGCCAGCAGCTTGGGGCAGGGGGTGAACACTGAAGCTTTCTTT; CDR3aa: CASSLGQGVNTEAFF
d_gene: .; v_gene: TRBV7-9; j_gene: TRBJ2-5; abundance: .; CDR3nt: TGTGCCAGCAGGTCAGGGACTTTTGCGCAAGAGACCCAGTACTTC; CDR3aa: CASRSGTFAQETQYF
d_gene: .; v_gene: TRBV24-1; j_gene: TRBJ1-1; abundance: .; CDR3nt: TGTGCCACCCACCTACCAGGGATCACTGAAGCTTTCTTT; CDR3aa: CATHLPGITEAFF
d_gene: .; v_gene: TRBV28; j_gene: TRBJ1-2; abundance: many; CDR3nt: TGTGCCAGCAGTTTCCTCCTGAGGGACTATGGCTACACCTTC; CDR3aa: CASSFLLRDYGYTF
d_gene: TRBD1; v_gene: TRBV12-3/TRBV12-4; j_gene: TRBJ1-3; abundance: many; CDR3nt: TGTGCCAGCAGTTTAAGCACAGGGGGCAACACCATATATTTT; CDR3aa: CASSLSTGGNTIYF
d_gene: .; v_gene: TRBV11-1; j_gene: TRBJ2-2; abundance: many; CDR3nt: TGTGCCAGCAGCCGTCTAGGAGCGGAGAACACCGGGGAGCTGTTTTTT; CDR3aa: CASSRLGAENTGELFF
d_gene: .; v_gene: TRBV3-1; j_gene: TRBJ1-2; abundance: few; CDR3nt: TGTGCCAGCAGCCAAGAGGAGGCCTATGGCTACACCTTC; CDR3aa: CASSQEEAYGYTF
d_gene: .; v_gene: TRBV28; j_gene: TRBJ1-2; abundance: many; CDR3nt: TGTGCCAGCAGTTTAGACAGGCCCGATGATGGTGGCTACACCTTC; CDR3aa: CASSLDRPDDGGYTF
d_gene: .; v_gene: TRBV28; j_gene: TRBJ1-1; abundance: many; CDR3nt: TGTGCCAGCAGTTTCCGCAGGGCTCGGCAAGCTTTCTTT; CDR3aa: CASSFRRARQAFF
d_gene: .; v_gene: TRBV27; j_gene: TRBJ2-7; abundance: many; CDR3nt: TGTGCCAGCAGTCGATTCCCCGGGACGGTGCCCTACGAGCAGTACTTC; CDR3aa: CASSRFPGTVPYEQYF
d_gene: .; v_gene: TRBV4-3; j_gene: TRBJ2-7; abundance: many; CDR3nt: TGCGCCAGCAGCCAAGATCGGGCGAGCTACGAGCAGTACTTC; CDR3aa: CASSQDRASYEQYF
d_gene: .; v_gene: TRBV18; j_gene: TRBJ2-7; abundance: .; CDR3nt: TGTGCCAGCTCACGCCGGGCGCCCAAGGGGTCTCACGAGCAGTACTTC; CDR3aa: CASSRRAPKGSHEQYF
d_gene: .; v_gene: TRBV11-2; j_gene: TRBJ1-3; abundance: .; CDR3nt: TGTGCCAGCAGCTTATCCTGGGACACCATATATTTT; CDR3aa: CASSLSWDTIYF
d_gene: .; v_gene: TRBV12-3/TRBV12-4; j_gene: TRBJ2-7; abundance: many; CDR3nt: TGTGCCAGCAGTTTACTCAATTTGGGAGGGGGCTACGAGCAGTACTTC; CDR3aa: CASSLLNLGGGYEQYF
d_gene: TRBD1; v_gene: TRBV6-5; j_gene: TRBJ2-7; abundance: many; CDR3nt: TGTGCCAGCAGTTACTCTCAGGGGGCCTCGGAGCAGTACTTC; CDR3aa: CASSYSQGASEQYF
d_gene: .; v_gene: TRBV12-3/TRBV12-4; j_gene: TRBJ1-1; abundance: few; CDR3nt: TGTGCCAGCAGCCCATCCGGGCAGCGGGGCACTGAAGCTTTCTTT; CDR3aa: CASSPSGQRGTEAFF
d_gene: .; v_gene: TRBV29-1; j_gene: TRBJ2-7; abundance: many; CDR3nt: TGCAGCGTTGACACAAACTACGAGCAGTACTTC; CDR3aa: CSVDTNYEQYF
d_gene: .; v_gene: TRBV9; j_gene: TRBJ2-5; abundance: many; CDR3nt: TGTGCCAGCAGCGCTCCCGGAGGAGGGGGCCCCCAAGAGACCCAGTACTTC; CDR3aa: CASSAPGGGGPQETQYF
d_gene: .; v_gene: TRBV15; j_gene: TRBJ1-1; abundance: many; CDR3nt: TGTGCCACGAGCAAGCAGCAAGACGCTGAAGCTTTCTTT; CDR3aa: CATSKQQDAEAFF
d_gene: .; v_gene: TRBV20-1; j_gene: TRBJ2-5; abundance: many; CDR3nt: TGCAGTGCTAGAGATCGTGGGTGGGAGACCCAGTACTTC; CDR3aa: CSARDRGWETQYF
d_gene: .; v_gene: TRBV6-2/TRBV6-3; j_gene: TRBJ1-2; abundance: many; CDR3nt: TGTGCCAGCAGTTACCTGGCGGGGAACTATGGCTACACCTTC; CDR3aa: CASSYLAGNYGYTF
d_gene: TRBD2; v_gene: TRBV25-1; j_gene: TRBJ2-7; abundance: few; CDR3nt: TGTGCCAGCAGTGCCTCCACTAGCGGGTCTTCCTACGAGCAGTACTTC; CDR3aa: CASSASTSGSSYEQYF
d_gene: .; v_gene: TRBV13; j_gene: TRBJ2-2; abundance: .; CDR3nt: TGTGCCAGCAGCGATATCGAGGAGCTGTTTTTT; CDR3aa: CASSDIEELFF
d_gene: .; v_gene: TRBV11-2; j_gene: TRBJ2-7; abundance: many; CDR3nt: TGTGCCAGCAGCTTTACCGAGCAGTACTTC; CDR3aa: CASSFTEQYF
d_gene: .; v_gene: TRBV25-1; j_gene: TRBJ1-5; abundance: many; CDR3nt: TGTGCCAGCAGTGAATTTGGGGCGGGTCAGCCCCAGCATTTT; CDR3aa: CASSEFGAGQPQHF
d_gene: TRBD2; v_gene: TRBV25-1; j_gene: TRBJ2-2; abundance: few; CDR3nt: TGTGCCAGCAGTGACCTACGACTAGCGAGAAGAAACGGGGAGCTGTTTTTT; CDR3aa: CASSDLRLARRNGELFF
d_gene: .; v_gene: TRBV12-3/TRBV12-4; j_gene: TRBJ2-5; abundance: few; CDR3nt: TGTGCCAGCAGCAGGGACACGACGGACCAAGAGACCCAGTACTTC; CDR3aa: CASSRDTTDQETQYF
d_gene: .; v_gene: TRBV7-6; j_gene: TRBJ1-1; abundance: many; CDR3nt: TGTGCCAGCAGCTTAATGCGGTTTAACACTGAAGCTTTCTTT; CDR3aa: CASSLMRFNTEAFF
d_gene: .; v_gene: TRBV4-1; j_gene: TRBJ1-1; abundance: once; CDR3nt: TGCGCCAGCAGCCAAGGGGCGACCGGGATGAACACTGAAGCTTTCTTT; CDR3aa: CASSQGATGMNTEAFF
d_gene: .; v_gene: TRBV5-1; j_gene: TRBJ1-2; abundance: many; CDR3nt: TGCGCCAGCTCACGTCAGGGCGACTATGGCTACACCTTC; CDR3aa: CASSRQGDYGYTF
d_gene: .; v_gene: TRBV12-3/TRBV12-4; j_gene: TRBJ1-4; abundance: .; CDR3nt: TGTGCCAGCAGTTTAGTCTATGGGGGGAGACGGGAAAAACTGTTTTTT; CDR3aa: CASSLVYGGRREKLFF
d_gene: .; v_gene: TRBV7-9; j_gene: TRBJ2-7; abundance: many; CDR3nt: TGTGCCAGCACCCTGACAGGCACCTCCTACGAGCAGTACTTC; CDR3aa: CASTLTGTSYEQYF
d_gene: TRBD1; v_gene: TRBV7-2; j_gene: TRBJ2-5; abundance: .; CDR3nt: TGTGCCAGCAGCCAGGCGGTAACAGGGGTAGAGACCCAGTACTTC; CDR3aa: CASSQAVTGVETQYF
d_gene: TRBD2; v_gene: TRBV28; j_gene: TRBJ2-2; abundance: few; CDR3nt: TGTGCCAGCAGCCCACCCGACGGCGGGAGGTACAACGGGGAGCTGTTTTTT; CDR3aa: CASSPPDGGRYNGELFF